The clone carrying this T cell receptor beta chain turned up a few times. Its antigen remains unknown. Trimming at V came to 7 bases and at J to 3 bases, leaving 8 bases not matched to a gene. Germline-derived CDR1 and CDR2 are SGHVS and FQNEAQ. This CDR3 is built from 14 residues. TCRdb re-called the reads through MiXCR, storing one row per CDR3 protein. This table holds some 900,000 distinct CDR3 sequences, approximately 32% found once. The sample originates from a study of T cell repertoires in cytomegalovirus infection. The rearrangement links TRBV7-8 to TRBJ2-7, with 8 positions matching TRBD1. The source was cultured CD8+ T cells from PBMCs, collected from culture after CMV antigen stimulation. This TCR derives from a human donor in good health (CMV status not recorded). Some clones in this sample may be carry-over from other donors' samples. CDR3 sequence (DNA): TGTGCCAGCACCCTGGGACAGGAGTACTACGAGCAGTACTTC. Protein: CASTLGQEYYEQYF.